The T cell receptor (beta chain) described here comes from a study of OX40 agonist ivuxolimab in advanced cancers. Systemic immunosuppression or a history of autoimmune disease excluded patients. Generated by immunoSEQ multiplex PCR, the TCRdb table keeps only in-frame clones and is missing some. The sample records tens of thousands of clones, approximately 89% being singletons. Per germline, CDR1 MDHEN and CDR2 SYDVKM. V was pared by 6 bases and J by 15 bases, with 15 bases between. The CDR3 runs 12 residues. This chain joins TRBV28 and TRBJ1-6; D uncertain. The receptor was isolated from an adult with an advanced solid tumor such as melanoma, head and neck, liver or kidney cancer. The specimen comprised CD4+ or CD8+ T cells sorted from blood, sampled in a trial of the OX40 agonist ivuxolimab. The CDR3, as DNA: TGTGCCAGCAGCCTCGGACCCTGGCTCCTCCACTTT. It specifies CASSLGPWLLHF. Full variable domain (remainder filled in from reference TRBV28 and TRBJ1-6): DVKVTQSSRYLVKRTGEKVFLECVQDMDHENMFWYRQDPGLGLRLIYFSYDVKMKEKGDIPEGYSVSREKKERFSLILESASTNQTSMYLCASSLGPWLLHFGNGTRLTVT.